These 21 T cell receptor beta chains originate from one sample sequenced in a study of blood T cell repertoires in COVID-19. Data came from immunoSEQ multiplex PCR; TCRdb stores just in-frame clones and leaves some out. Among about 280,000 clones, around 85% were seen once, and the ten largest hold 2% to 2.5%. The sequenced sample was peripheral blood. Every receptor here comes from a woman aged 25 to 45 who had recovered from COVID-19.

The rearrangement uses TRBV3-1 (or the pseudogene TRBV3-2) and TRBJ2-3, with TRBD2 identical over 9 bases. Germline V gives CDR1 LGHDT, CDR2 YNNKEL (reference sequence). The length of the CDR3 is 16 residues. The V and J ends lost 4 bases and 5 bases, in that order; junction bases with no gene match: 10. The CDR3, as DNA: TGTGCCAGCAGCCCCTTGGGGGGCGGGAGGGGAGATACGCAGTATTTT. It codes for CASSPLGGGRGDTQYF.

The chain has TRBV12-3 or TRBV12-4 and TRBJ1-5; the match to TRBD1 covers 8 bases. CDR3 length: 13 amino acids. The ends lost 6 bases at V and 6 bases at J; junction bases unmatched: 4. CDR3 region: CASRGQESQPQHF. CDR3 nucleotide sequence: TGTGCCAGCAGGGGACAGGAGAGTCAGCCCCAGCATTTT.

The chain carries TRBV5-1 and TRBJ2-5; D is possibly TRBD2 (6 bases). Trimming shortened V by 4 bases and J by 2 bases, and 15 bases separated the two germline ends. The CDR3 contains 15 residues. The germline V gene encodes CDR1 SGHRS and CDR2 YFSETQ. The CDR3 reads CASSLGTAGQETQYF. CDR3 nucleotides: TGCGCCAGCAGCCTCGGGACTGCAGGGCAAGAGACCCAGTACTTC. The full variable domain, rest sourced from reference TRBV5-1 and TRBJ2-5, is KAGVTQTPRYLIKTRGQQVTLSCSPISGHRSVSWYQQTPGQGLQFLFEYFSETQRNKGNFPGRFSGRQFSNSRSEMNVSTLELGDSALYLCASSLGTAGQETQYFGPGTRLLVL.

The chain joins TRBV10-3 to TRBJ1-2, with TRBD1 matching over 7 bases. This CDR3 has 12 residues. Trimming took 6 bases from V and 5 from J; bases not matched to a gene: 3. Germline CDR1 is ENHRY and CDR2 is SYGVKD. In DNA form, the CDR3 reads TGTGCCATCAGCGGGACAGAATATGGCTACACCTTC. Protein product: CAISGTEYGYTF.

This chain connects TRBV25-1 to TRBJ2-7; D gene unclear. Trimming cost V 9 bases and J 7 bases, with 16 bases left between them. CDR3 length equals 12 residues. Germline loops: CDR1 MGHDK, CDR2 SYGVNS. CDR3 in amino acids: CASSYDAVEQYF. The CDR3 nucleotides are TGTGCCAGTAGCTATGACGCGGTGGAGCAGTACTTC.

This sequence joins TRBV5-6 and TRBJ1-3; TRBD1 matches at 9 bases. CDR1 SGHDT and CDR2 YYEEEE come from the germline V gene. Losses at the gene ends were 1 base for V and 1 base for J; bases not matched to a gene: 3. This CDR3 contains 16 residues. In nucleotides, the CDR3 is TGTGCCAGCAGCTTGTGGGACAGGGAATCTGGAAACACCATATATTTT. Encoded protein: CASSLWDRESGNTIYF.

The rearrangement links TRBV28 to TRBJ1-5, with 10 nucleotides matching TRBD1. The trim removed 4 bases at V and 2 bases at J, leaving 2 bases unmatched. The CDR3 totals 15 residues. Germline V gene lookup returns CDR1 MDHEN and CDR2 SYDVKM. Written as DNA, the CDR3 is TGTGCCAGCAGTTGGGACAGGGGCGGCAATCAGCCCCAGCATTTT. Translation gives CASSWDRGGNQPQHF.

About this clone itself: An end of the junction differs from the germline gene, which may be a read error. The chain links TRBV30 to TRBJ1-6; D might be TRBD1 (6 bases). This CDR3 has 14 residues. The germline V gene has CDR1 GTSNPN and CDR2 SVGIG (reference sequence). CDR3 amino acids: CAGRGLQGNSPLHF. CDR3 sequence (DNA): TGTGCCGGGAGGGGGTTACAGGGTAATTCACCCCTCCACTTT.

The chain recombines TRBV20-1 with TRBJ1-1; D is possibly TRBD1 (5 bases). CDR1 is DFQATT and CDR2 is SNEGSKA in the germline V gene (reference sequence). V dropped 3 bases and J dropped 7 bases, with 12 bases sitting between them. The CDR3 contains 12 residues. In DNA, the CDR3 is TGCAGTGCTAGTACGGGGGGGGTTGAAGCTTTCTTT. Protein: CSASTGGVEAFF.

V is TRBV5-1 and J is TRBJ2-1; D not resolved. This CDR3 has 13 residues. V gave up 0 bases and J gave up 5 bases, with 6 bases separating them. Germline values: CDR1 SGHRS, CDR2 YFSETQ. CDR3 sequence: CASSLGTNNEQFF. CDR3 nucleotides: TGCGCCAGCAGCTTGGGCACAAACAATGAGCAGTTCTTC. Drawing the rest from reference TRBV5-1 and TRBJ2-1, the complete variable domain is KAGVTQTPRYLIKTRGQQVTLSCSPISGHRSVSWYQQTPGQGLQFLFEYFSETQRNKGNFPGRFSGRQFSNSRSEMNVSTLELGDSALYLCASSLGTNNEQFFGPGTRLTVL.

The chain has TRBV5-4 and TRBJ1-2; TRBD1 matches 9 bases. Trimming took 2 bases from V and 2 from J; bases not matched to a gene: 4. Germline loops: CDR1 SGHNT, CDR2 YYREEE (reference sequence). This CDR3 comprises 15 residues. This CDR3 reads CASSFETGGNYGYTF. The CDR3 DNA is TGTGCCAGCAGCTTCGAGACAGGGGGAAACTATGGCTACACCTTC. Filled out from reference TRBV5-4 and TRBJ1-2, the complete variable domain reads ETGVTQSPTHLIKTRGQQVTLRCSSQSGHNTVSWYQQALGQGPQFIFQYYREEENGRGNFPPRFSGLQFPNYSSELNVNALELDDSALYLCASSFETGGNYGYTFGSGTRLTVV.

This chain connects TRBV27 to TRBJ2-7; possible D gene TRBD2, 6 bases. CDR1 and CDR2 (germline): MNHEY, SMNVEV (reference sequence). This CDR3 has 13 residues. V shed 4 bases and J shed 3 bases, with 10 bases lying between them. CDR3 DNA: TGTGCCAGCAGTTCCGGGGGAGGCTACGAGCAGTACTTC. It specifies CASSSGGGYEQYF.

This chain links TRBV9 with TRBJ2-3, with TRBD2 matching over 9 bases. Losses at the gene ends were 0 bases for V and 11 bases for J; bases not matched to a gene: 10. The length of the CDR3 is 15 residues. Germline lookup yields CDR1 SGDLS and CDR2 YYNGEE. This chain's CDR3 is CASSVGSVAGEEQYF. DNA for the CDR3: TGTGCCAGCAGCGTAGGAAGTGTAGCGGGAGAGGAGCAGTATTTT.

This clone is a singleton in its sample. The chain is built from TRBV11-2 and TRBJ1-2; TRBD1 matches at 8 bases. Germline values: CDR1 SGHAT, CDR2 FQNNGV. CDR3 size: 15 residues. The V segment lost 4 bases and the J segment 5 bases; nucleotides outside the gene matches: 9. The CDR3 DNA sequence: TGTGCCAGCAGCTCGATTCGGGACAGGCAATATGGCTACACCTTC. Protein sequence: CASSSIRDRQYGYTF.

The chain couples TRBV4-1 to TRBJ1-2, with TRBD1 matching over 9 bases. V dropped 5 bases and J dropped 7; count of bases not matched to a gene: 5. The CDR3 extends over 13 amino acids. Germline V gene lookup returns CDR1 MGHRA and CDR2 YSYEKL. CDR3 residues: CASSLQGAGGYTF. In DNA, the CDR3 is TGCGCCAGCAGCTTACAGGGGGCTGGTGGCTACACCTTC.

This sequence joins TRBV13 and TRBJ2-2; 12 bases line up with TRBD2. The CDR3 is 18 amino acids. J was trimmed by 5 bases and V by 3 bases; bases with no gene match: 10. Germline CDR1 and CDR2: PRHDT and FYEKMQ (reference sequence). The CDR3 DNA reads as TGTGCCAGCAGCTTCGCCGTGACTAGCGGGAGAGTAACCGGGGAGCTGTTTTTT. It yields the protein CASSFAVTSGRVTGELFF.

The chain combines TRBV5-1 with TRBJ1-5; D is ambiguous. This CDR3 is built from 14 residues. Trimming pared 4 bases from V and 0 bases from J, leaving 8 bases between. Per germline, CDR1 SGHRS and CDR2 YFSETQ. As DNA, the CDR3 is TGCGCCAGCAGCCCAGAGGATAGCAATCAGCCCCAGCATTTT. Its protein is CASSPEDSNQPQHF.

The rearrangement joins TRBV27 to TRBJ2-7, with 8 bases matching TRBD2. The CDR3 is 16 residues long. Trimming took 0 bases from V and 4 from J; bases not matched to a gene: 8. Germline V gene sequence: CDR1 MNHEY, CDR2 SMNVEV (reference sequence). The CDR3 spells CASSLSAGGVVYEQYF. The CDR3, as DNA: TGTGCCAGCAGTTTATCCGCGGGGGGAGTAGTGTACGAGCAGTACTTC.

This chain joins TRBV19 and TRBJ2-5; 7 bases are a match to TRBD1. Per the germline V gene, CDR1 is LNHDA and CDR2 is SQIVND (reference sequence). The ends lost 6 bases at V and 5 bases at J; junction bases unmatched: 3. CDR3 length: 12 residues. This chain's CDR3 is CASRGQTETQYF. CDR3 nucleotides: TGTGCCAGTAGGGGACAGACGGAGACCCAGTACTTC.

The chain links TRBV2 to TRBJ2-7; 10 positions match TRBD2. The CDR3 is 15 amino acids. The J segment lost 3 bases and the V segment lost 2 bases, leaving 4 bases of the junction unmatched. CDR1 and CDR2 from the germline V gene are SNHLY and FYNNEI. Here the CDR3 DNA reads TGTGCCAGCAGTGAATACGGACTAGCGGTCTACGAGCAGTACTTC. Its protein is CASSEYGLAVYEQYF.

This chain joins TRBV18 and TRBJ2-1; TRBD1 might be the D (5 bases). The germline gives CDR1 KGHSH, CDR2 LQKENI. V lost 2 bases and J lost 6, with 17 bases in between. This CDR3 is 16 amino acids long. DNA for the CDR3: TGTGCCAGCTCACCAGTTCAAGGGGCCCAAACCAATGAGCAGTTCTTC. Translation: CASSPVQGAQTNEQFF.